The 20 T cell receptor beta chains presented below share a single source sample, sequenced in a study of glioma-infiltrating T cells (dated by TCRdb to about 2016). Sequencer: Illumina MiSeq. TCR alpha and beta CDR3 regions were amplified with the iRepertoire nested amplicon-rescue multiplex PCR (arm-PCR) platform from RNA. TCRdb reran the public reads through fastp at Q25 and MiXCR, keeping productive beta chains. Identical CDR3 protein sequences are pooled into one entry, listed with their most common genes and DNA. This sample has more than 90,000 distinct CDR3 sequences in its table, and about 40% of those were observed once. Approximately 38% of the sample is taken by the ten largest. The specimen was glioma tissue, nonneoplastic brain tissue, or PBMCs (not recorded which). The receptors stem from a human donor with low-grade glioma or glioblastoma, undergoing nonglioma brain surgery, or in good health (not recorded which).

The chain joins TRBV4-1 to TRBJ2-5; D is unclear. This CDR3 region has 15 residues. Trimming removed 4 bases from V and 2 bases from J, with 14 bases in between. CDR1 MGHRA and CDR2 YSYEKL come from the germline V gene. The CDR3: CASSLRLNVQETQYF. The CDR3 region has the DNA TGCGCCAGCAGCCTAAGGTTAAATGTACAAGAGACCCAGTACTTC.

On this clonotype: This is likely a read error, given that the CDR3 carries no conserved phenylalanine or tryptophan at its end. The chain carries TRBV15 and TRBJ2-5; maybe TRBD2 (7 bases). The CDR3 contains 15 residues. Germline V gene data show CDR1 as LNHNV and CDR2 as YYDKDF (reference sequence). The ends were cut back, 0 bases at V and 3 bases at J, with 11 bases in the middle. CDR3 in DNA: TGTGCCACCAGCAGAGAGGGGGGGCGCAAAGAGACCCAGTACCTC. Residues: CATSREGGRKETQYL.

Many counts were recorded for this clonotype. CDR3 sequence: CSARNRDRRNTEAFF. In DNA form, the CDR3 reads TGCAGTGCTAGAAATCGGGACAGGAGGAACACTGAAGCTTTCTTT. The V call is TRBV20-1, the J call TRBJ1-1, with 8 bases aligning to TRBD1. The CDR3 spans 15 residues. Per the germline V gene, CDR1 is DFQATT and CDR2 is SNEGSKA (reference sequence). Trimming at V came to 2 bases and at J to 1 base, leaving 6 bases not matched to a gene.

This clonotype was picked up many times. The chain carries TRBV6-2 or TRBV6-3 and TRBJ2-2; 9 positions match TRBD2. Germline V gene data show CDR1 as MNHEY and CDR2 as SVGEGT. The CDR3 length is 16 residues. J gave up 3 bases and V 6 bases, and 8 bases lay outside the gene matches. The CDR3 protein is CASSPRLAVYTGELFF. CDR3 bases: TGTGCCAGCAGCCCCAGACTAGCGGTCTACACCGGGGAGCTGTTTTTT.

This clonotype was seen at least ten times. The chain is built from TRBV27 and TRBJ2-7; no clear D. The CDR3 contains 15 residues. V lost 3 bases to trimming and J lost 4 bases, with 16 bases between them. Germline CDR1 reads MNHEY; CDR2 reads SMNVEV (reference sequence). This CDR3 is CASSLRKGSSYEQYF. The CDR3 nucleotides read TGTGCCAGCAGTTTGCGGAAGGGATCTTCATACGAGCAGTACTTC.

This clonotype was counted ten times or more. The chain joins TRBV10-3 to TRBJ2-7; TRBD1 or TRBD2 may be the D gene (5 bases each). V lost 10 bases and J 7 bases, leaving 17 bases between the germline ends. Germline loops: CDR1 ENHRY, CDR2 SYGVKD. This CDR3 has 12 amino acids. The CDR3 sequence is CATGTGSGEQYF. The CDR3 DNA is TGTGCCACCGGGACGGGTTCGGGGGAGCAGTACTTC.

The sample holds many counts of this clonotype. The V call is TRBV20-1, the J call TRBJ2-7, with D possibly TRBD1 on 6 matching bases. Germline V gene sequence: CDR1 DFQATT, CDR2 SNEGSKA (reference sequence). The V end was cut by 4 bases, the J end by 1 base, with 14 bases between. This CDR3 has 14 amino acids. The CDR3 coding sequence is TGCAGTGCTAAATCCGGGACAAAATCCTACGAGCAGTACTTC. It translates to CSAKSGTKSYEQYF.

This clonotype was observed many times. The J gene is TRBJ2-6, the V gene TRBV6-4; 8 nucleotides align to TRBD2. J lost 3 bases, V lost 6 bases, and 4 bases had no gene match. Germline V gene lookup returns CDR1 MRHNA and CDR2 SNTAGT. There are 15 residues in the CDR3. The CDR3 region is CASRREDSGANVLTF. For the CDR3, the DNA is TGTGCCAGCAGGCGGGAGGATAGTGGGGCCAACGTCCTGACTTTC.

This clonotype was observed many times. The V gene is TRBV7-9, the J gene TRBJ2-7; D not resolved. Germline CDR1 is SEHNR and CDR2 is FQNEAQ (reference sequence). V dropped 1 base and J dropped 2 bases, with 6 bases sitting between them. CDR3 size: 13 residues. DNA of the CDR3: TGTGCCAGCAGCTTAGACAGAGCCTACGAGCAGTACTTC. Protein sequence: CASSLDRAYEQYF.

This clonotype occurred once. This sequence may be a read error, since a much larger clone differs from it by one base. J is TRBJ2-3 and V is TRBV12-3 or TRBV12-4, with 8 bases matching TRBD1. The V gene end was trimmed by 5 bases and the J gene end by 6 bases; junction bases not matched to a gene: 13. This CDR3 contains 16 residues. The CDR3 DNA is TGTGCCAGCAGTCGCCTCTGGCAGGGGGCGAGGGATACGCAGTATTTT. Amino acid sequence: CASSRLWQGARDTQYF.

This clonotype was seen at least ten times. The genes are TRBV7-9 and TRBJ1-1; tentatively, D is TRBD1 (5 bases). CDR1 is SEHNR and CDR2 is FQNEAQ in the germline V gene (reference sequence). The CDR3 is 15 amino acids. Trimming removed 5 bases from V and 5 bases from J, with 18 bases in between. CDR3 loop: CASSEGSRGGTEAFF. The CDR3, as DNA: TGTGCCAGCAGCGAGGGCTCTAGGGGAGGGACTGAAGCTTTCTTT.

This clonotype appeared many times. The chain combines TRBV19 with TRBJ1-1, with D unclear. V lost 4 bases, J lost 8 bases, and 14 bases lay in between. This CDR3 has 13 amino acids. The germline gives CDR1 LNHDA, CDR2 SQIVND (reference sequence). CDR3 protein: CASSRDKGYEAFF. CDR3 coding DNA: TGTGCCAGTAGTAGAGACAAAGGATACGAAGCTTTCTTT.

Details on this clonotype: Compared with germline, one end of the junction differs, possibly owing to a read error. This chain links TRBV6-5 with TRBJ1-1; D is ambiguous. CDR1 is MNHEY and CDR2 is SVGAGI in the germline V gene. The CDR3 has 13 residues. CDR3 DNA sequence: TGTTCCAGCAGTTACCAAGTTACAGTTGAAGCTTTCTTT. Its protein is CSSSYQVTVEAFF.

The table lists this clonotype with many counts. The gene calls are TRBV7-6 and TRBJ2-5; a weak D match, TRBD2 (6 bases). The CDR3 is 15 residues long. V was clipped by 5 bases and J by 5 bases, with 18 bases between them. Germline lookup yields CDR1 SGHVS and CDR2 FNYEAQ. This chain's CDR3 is CASSLAATGAETQYF. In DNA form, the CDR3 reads TGTGCCAGCAGCCTCGCCGCGACGGGAGCTGAGACCCAGTACTTC.

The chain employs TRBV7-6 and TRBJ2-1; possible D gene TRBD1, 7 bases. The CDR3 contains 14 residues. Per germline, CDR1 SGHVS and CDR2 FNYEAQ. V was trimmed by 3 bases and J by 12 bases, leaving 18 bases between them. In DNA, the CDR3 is TGTGCCAGCAGCTTCAGCGGAGGGGGCGCGGTGCAGTTCTTC. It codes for CASSFSGGGAVQFF.

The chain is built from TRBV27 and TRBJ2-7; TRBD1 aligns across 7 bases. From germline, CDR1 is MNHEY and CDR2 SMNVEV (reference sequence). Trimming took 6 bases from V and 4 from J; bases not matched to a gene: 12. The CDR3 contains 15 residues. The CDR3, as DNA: TGTGCCAGCAGCCTGACAGGAGAGGGGGCTTACGAGCAGTACTTC. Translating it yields CASSLTGEGAYEQYF.

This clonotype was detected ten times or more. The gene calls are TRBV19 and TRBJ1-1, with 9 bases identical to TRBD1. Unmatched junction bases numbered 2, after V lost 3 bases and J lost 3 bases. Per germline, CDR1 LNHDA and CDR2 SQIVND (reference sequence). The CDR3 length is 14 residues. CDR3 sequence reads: CASSIGQGHTEAFF. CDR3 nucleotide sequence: TGTGCCAGTAGTATCGGACAGGGGCACACTGAAGCTTTCTTT.

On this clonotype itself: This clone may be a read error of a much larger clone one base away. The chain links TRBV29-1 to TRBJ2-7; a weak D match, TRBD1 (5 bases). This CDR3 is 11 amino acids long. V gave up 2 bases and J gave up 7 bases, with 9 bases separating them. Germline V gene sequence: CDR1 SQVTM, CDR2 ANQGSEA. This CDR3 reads CSVESDREQYF. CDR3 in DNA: TGCAGCGTTGAATCAGACAGAGAGCAGTACTTC.

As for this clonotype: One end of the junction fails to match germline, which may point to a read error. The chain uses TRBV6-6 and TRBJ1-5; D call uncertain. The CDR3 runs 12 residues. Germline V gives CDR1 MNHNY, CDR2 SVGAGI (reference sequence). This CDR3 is CASSAFNQSQHF. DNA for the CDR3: TGTGCCAGCAGTGCTTTTAATCAGTCCCAGCATTTT.

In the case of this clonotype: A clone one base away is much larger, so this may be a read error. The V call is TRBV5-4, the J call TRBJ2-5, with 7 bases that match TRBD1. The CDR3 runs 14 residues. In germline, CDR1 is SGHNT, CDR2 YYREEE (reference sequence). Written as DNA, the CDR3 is TGTGCCGGCAGCCGGGACAGCTTCAAAGAGACCCAGTACTTC. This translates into CAGSRDSFKETQYF.